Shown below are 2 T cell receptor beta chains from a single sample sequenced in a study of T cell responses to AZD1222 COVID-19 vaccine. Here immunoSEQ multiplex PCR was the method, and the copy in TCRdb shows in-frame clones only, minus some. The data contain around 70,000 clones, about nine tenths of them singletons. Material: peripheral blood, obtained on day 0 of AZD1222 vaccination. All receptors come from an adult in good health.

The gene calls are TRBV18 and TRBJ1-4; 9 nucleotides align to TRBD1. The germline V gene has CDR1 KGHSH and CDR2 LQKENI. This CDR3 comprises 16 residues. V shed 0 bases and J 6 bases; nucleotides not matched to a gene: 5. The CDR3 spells CASSPPGQGSYEKLFF. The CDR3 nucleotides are TGTGCCAGCTCACCACCGGGACAGGGTTCGTATGAAAAACTGTTTTTT.

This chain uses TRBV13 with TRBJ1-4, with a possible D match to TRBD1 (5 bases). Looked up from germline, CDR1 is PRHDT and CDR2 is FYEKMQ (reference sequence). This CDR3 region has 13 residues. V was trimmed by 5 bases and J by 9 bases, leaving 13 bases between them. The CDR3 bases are TGTGCCAGCAGCCTGGGGACGAATCAAAAACTGTTTTTT. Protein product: CASSLGTNQKLFF.